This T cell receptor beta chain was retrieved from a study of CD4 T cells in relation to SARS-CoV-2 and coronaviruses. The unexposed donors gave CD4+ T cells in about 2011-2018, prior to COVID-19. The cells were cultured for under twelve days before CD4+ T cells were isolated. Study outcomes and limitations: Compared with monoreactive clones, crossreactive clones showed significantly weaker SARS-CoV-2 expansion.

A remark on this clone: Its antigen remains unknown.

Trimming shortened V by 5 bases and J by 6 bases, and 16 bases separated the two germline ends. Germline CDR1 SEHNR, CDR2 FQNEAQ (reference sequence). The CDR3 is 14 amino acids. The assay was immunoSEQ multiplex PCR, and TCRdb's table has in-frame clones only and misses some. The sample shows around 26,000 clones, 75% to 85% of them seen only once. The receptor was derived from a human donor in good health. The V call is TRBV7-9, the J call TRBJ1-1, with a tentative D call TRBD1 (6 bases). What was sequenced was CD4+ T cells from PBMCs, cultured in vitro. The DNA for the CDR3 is TGTGCCAGCAGCCCACAGGGACCCGTTCCTGAAGCTTTCTTT. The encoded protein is CASSPQGPVPEAFF.